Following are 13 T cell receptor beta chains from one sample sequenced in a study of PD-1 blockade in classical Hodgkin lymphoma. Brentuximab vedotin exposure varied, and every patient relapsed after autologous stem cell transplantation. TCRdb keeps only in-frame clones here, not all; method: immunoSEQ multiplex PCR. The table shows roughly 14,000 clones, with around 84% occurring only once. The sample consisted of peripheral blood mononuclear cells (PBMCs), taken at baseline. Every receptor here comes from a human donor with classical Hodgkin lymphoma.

The DNA for the CDR3 is TGTGCCAGCAGCTCCACAGCTCACGGGGAGCTGTTTTTT. Its translation: CASSSTAHGELFF. The chain has TRBV11-1 and TRBJ2-2; D is unclear. This CDR3 comprises 13 residues. Germline V gene data show CDR1 as SGHAT and CDR2 as FQDESV (reference sequence). Trimming shortened V by 4 bases and J by 7 bases, and 10 bases separated the two germline ends.

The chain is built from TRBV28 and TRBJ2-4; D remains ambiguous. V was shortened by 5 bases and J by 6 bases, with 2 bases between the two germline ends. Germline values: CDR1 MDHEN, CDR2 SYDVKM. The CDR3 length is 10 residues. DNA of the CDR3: TGTGCCAGCAGTAGAAACATTCAGTACTTC. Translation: CASSRNIQYF.

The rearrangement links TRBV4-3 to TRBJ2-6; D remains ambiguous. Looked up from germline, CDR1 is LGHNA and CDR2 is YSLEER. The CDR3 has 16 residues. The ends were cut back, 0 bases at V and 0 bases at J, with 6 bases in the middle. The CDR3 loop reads CASSQDLSSGANVLTF. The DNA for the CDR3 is TGCGCCAGCAGCCAAGATCTATCCTCTGGGGCCAACGTCCTGACTTTC.

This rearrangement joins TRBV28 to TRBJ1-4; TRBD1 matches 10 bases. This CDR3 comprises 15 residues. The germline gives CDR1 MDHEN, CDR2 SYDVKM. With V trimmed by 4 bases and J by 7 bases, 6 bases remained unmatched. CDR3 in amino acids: CASSSRTGGIEKLFF. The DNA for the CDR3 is TGTGCCAGCAGTTCAAGGACAGGGGGTATTGAAAAACTGTTTTTT.

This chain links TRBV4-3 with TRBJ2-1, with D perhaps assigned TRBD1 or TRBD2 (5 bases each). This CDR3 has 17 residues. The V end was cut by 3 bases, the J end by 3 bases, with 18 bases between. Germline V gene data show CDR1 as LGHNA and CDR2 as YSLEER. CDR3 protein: CASSQPGPLSLYNEQFF. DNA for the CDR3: TGCGCCAGCAGCCAGCCGGGACCCCTCTCGCTCTACAATGAGCAGTTCTTC.

CDR3 in DNA: TGTGCCAGCAGTTTATCTGTGAACACTGAAGCTTTCTTT. Amino acid sequence: CASSLSVNTEAFF. V gene TRBV28 combines with J gene TRBJ1-1, with D unresolved. The CDR3 runs to 13 residues. Trimming cost V 1 base and J 0 bases, with 3 bases left between them. The germline gives CDR1 MDHEN, CDR2 SYDVKM.

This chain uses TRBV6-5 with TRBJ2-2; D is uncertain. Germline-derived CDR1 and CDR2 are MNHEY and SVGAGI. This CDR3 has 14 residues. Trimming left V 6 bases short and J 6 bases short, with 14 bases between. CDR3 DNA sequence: TGTGCCAGCAGGGCCTTGCAGGATTCCGGGGAGCTGTTTTTT. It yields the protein CASRALQDSGELFF.

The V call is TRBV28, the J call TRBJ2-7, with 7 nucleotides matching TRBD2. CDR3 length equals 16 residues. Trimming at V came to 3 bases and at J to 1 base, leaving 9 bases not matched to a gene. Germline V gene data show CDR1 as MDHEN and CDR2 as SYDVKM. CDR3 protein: CASSLGSTSRSYEQYV. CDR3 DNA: TGTGCCAGCAGTTTGGGGTCGACTAGCCGGTCCTACGAGCAGTACGTC.

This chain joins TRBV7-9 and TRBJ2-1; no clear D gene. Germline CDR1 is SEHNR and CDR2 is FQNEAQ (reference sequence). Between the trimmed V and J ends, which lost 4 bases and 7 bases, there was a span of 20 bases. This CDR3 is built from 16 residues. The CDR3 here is CASSSGGRSMGNEQFF. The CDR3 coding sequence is TGTGCCAGCAGCTCAGGCGGACGGTCGATGGGGAATGAGCAGTTCTTC.

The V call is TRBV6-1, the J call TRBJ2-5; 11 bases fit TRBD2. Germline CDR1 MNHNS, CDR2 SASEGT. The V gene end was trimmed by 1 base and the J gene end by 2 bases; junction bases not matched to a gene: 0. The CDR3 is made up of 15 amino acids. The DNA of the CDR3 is TGTGCCAGCAGTGAAGTAGCGGGGGGGCAAGAGACCCAGTACTTC. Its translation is CASSEVAGGQETQYF.

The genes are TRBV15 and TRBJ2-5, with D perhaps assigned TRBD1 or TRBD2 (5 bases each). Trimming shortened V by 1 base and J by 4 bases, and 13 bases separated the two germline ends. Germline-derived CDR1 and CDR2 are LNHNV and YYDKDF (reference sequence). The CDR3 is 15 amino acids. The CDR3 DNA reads TGTGCCACCAGCAGAGCGGCAGGGAGCGGAGAGACCCAGTACTTC. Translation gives CATSRAAGSGETQYF.

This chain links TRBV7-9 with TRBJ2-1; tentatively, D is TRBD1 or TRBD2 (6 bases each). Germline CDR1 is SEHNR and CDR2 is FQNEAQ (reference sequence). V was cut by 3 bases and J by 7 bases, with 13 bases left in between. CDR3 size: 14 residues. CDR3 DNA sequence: TGTGCCAGCAGCTTGTCTGGAGGGGGGAATGAGCAGTTCTTC. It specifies CASSLSGGGNEQFF.

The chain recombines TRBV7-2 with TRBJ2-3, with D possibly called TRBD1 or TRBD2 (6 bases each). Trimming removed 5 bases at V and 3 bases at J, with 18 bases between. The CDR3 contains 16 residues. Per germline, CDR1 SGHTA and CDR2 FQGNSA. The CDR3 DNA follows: TGTGCCAGCAGCCCGCGGGACACTGGATATACAGATACGCAGTATTTT. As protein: CASSPRDTGYTDTQYF.